These T cell receptor beta chains were read from a single sample in a study of blood T cell repertoires in COVID-19. Profiled with immunoSEQ multiplex PCR; TCRdb holds only in-frame clones, not every one. The sample records some 200,000 clones, over 75% being singletons. The specimen was peripheral blood. The receptors shown here come from a man older than 75 with acute or convalescent COVID-19. CDR3s include the opening cysteine and the closing phenylalanine or tryptophan. A D gene is named only where the DNA matches it firmly. Rows give clone size only sometimes, using once, few, many, or a class for an expanded clone.

14	TRBV6-2/TRBV6-3	NA	TRBJ1-5	NA	CASSYVGSNQPQHF	TGTGCCAGCAGTTACGTGGGCTCCAATCAGCCCCAGCATTTT
13	TRBV6-6	once	TRBJ1-1	NA	CASSYRGNTEAFF	TGTGCCAGCAGTTACAGGGGGAACACTGAAGCTTTCTTT
10	TRBV6-5	NA	TRBJ2-6	TRBD1	CATSTGPSSF	TGTGCCACGTCGACAGGGCCCTCCTCTTTC
21	TRBV27	few	TRBJ2-3	TRBD2	CASSTVKPGLAGVGGTDTQYF	TGTGCCAGCAGTACAGTGAAACCGGGACTAGCGGGAGTCGGCGGCACAGATACGCAGTATTTT
15	TRBV5-3	NA	TRBJ2-1	NA	CARSCGNRPYNEQFF	TGTGCCAGAAGCTGCGGAAATAGGCCCTACAATGAGCAGTTCTTC
15	TRBV10-3	once	TRBJ2-1	NA	CAITGGQAIGDEQFF	TGTGCCATCACTGGCGGGCAGGCGATAGGTGATGAGCAGTTCTTC
14	TRBV14	few	TRBJ2-1	TRBD1	CASSQTGNYNEQFF	TGTGCCAGCAGCCAGACAGGGAACTACAATGAGCAGTTCTTC
14	TRBV7-2	few	TRBJ2-2	TRBD1	CASSTRTGIGELFF	TGTGCCAGCAGCACGCGGACAGGGATCGGGGAGCTGTTTTTT
12	TRBV9	NA	TRBJ1-4	TRBD1	CASSNGTGGLFF	TGTGCCAGCAGCAACGGGACAGGGGGGCTGTTTTTT
14	TRBV19	NA	TRBJ2-1	TRBD2	CASSQGTSGNEQFF	TGTGCCAGTAGTCAAGGGACTAGCGGGAATGAGCAGTTCTTC
17	TRBV7-2	NA	TRBJ2-2	NA	CASSLSRLRANTGELFF	TGTGCCAGCAGCTTATCCCGACTACGCGCGAACACCGGGGAGCTGTTTTTT
16	TRBV5-1	once	TRBJ2-1	NA	CASSLSPGEGRNEQFF	TGCGCCAGCAGCTTAAGTCCTGGAGAGGGTCGGAATGAGCAGTTCTTC
16	TRBV7-8	NA	TRBJ2-1	TRBD2	CASSLVPSGRAERQFF	TGTGCCAGCAGCTTAGTTCCTAGCGGGAGGGCCGAACGACAGTTCTTC
15	TRBV27	NA	TRBJ2-5	NA	CASSSDVGSLETQYF	TGTGCCAGCAGTTCGGATGTGGGCTCTCTGGAGACCCAGTACTTC
15	TRBV27	NA	TRBJ1-4	NA	CASSAMAPRGEKLFF	TGTGCCAGCAGTGCGATGGCCCCCAGGGGTGAAAAACTGTTTTTT
13	TRBV12-3/TRBV12-4	once	TRBJ1-5	NA	CASSLSPNQPQHF	TGTGCCAGCAGTTTAAGCCCTAATCAGCCCCAGCATTTT
12	TRBV25-1	NA	TRBJ2-3	NA	CAGPGGTDTQYF	TGTGCCGGTCCAGGGGGCACAGATACGCAGTATTTT
15	TRBV5-4	NA	TRBJ2-3	TRBD2	CASSSGSVLTDTQYF	TGTGCCAGCAGTAGCGGGTCCGTACTCACAGATACGCAGTATTTT
15	TRBV19	NA	TRBJ1-5	TRBD1	CASLRTGASNQPQHF	TGTGCCAGTTTGAGAACAGGGGCAAGCAATCAGCCCCAGCATTTT
15	TRBV7-8	NA	TRBJ2-1	NA	CASSYREGGRGEQFF	TGTGCCAGCAGCTACAGGGAGGGCGGGAGAGGCGAGCAGTTCTTC
17	TRBV10-3	NA	TRBJ2-1	NA	CAISESRSGEDYNEQFF	TGTGCCATCAGTGAGTCGAGATCGGGAGAGGACTACAATGAGCAGTTCTTC
13	TRBV7-9	NA	TRBJ1-5	NA	CASSASGVQPQHF	TGTGCCAGCAGCGCCTCAGGGGTTCAGCCCCAGCATTTT
16	TRBV6-5	NA	TRBJ1-3	TRBD1	CASSYSTGSSGNTIYF	TGTGCCAGCAGTTACTCGACAGGGAGCTCTGGAAACACCATATATTTT
13	TRBV19	NA	TRBJ2-1	NA	CASSTKGVNEQFF	TGTGCCAGTAGTACCAAGGGGGTAAATGAGCAGTTCTTC
15	TRBV5-8	NA	TRBJ1-1	NA	CASSLRGNVNTEAFF	TGTGCCAGCAGCTTGAGGGGTAACGTGAACACTGAAGCTTTCTTT
12	TRBV6-5	once	TRBJ1-1	NA	CAGRTGNTEAFF	TGTGCCGGAAGGACTGGAAACACTGAAGCTTTCTTT
17	TRBV27	NA	TRBJ1-2	TRBD1	CASSPFTEDRANYGYTF	TGTGCCAGCAGTCCCTTCACTGAGGACAGGGCTAACTATGGCTACACCTTC
14	TRBV15	few	TRBJ2-5	TRBD1	CATSPWTGEKTQYF	TGTGCCACCAGCCCATGGACAGGGGAGAAGACCCAGTACTTC
13	TRBV30	NA	TRBJ2-3	NA	CAIGQGGPDTQYF	TGTGCCATAGGACAGGGAGGGCCAGATACGCAGTATTTT
17	TRBV6-6	NA	TRBJ2-5	TRBD2	CASSQIRLAGEVETQYF	TGTGCCAGCAGTCAAATCCGGCTAGCGGGAGAGGTAGAGACCCAGTACTTC
14	TRBV18	once	TRBJ1-2	NA	CASSPPDSANGYTF	TGTGCCAGCTCACCACCGGACAGCGCTAATGGCTACACCTTC
18	TRBV7-2	NA	TRBJ2-3	TRBD2	CASSLSPRTSGNGDTQYF	TGTGCCAGCAGCTTATCTCCCAGGACTAGCGGGAATGGAGATACGCAGTATTTT
17	TRBV3-1/TRBV3-2	NA	TRBJ2-5	NA	CASSQDRSLRGQETQYF	TGTGCCAGCAGCCAAGATCGTTCCCTCCGGGGCCAAGAGACCCAGTACTTC
19	TRBV5-1	many	TRBJ2-1	NA	CASSPPPYGDPSSYNEQFF	TGCGCCAGCAGCCCTCCCCCCTACGGGGATCCGAGCTCCTACAATGAGCAGTTCTTC
15	TRBV5-6	NA	TRBJ1-3	TRBD1	CASSAGQGSGNTIYF	TGTGCCAGCAGCGCGGGACAGGGCTCTGGAAACACCATATATTTT
15	TRBV7-9	NA	TRBJ2-1	TRBD1	CASRSDRGPYNEQFF	TGTGCCAGCAGATCGGACAGGGGGCCGTACAATGAGCAGTTCTTC
15	TRBV11-2	NA	TRBJ2-4	NA	CASSLDGGGGNIQYF	TGTGCCAGCAGCTTAGACGGGGGTGGAGGAAACATTCAGTACTTC
15	TRBV6-2/TRBV6-3	NA	TRBJ1-2	TRBD1	CASTPGQSVNYGYTF	TGTGCCAGCACCCCGGGACAGAGCGTTAACTATGGCTACACCTTC
16	TRBV28	NA	TRBJ1-2	TRBD1	CASRTDRVEFNYGYTF	TGTGCCAGCAGAACAGACAGGGTCGAGTTTAACTATGGCTACACCTTC
18	TRBV25-1	NA	TRBJ2-2	NA	CASTPNKGGPLNTGELFF	TGTGCCAGCACCCCAAATAAGGGGGGGCCCTTAAACACCGGGGAGCTGTTTTTT
13	TRBV28	NA	TRBJ1-2	TRBD1	CASSSGQFYGYTF	TGTGCCAGCAGTTCGGGACAGTTCTATGGCTACACCTTC
13	TRBV6-6	NA	TRBJ2-7	TRBD2	CASSLAATYEQYF	TGTGCCAGCAGTCTAGCGGCAACCTACGAGCAGTACTTC
15	TRBV15	NA	TRBJ1-1	TRBD1	CATSRDLPGGSGAFF	TGTGCCACCAGCAGGGACCTCCCAGGGGGCAGCGGGGCTTTCTTT
15	TRBV18	NA	TRBJ2-2	NA	CASSPPGLNTGELFF	TGTGCCAGCTCACCACCTGGACTGAACACCGGGGAGCTGTTTTTT